These 11 T cell receptor beta chains were sequenced from one sample in a study of cytomegalovirus exposure and HLA in healthy donors. The data were produced by immunoSEQ multiplex PCR, yet TCRdb's version contains in-frame clones alone and is incomplete. The data show under 200,000 clones, about 90% seen once. Sequenced input: PBMCs. Receptor source: a woman aged 25 to 39 in good health and CMV-seronegative.

Only one count was recorded for this clone. The rearrangement joins TRBV29-1 to TRBJ2-1; D may be TRBD1 (6 bases). Germline V gene data show CDR1 as SQVTM and CDR2 as ANQGSEA. V lost 4 bases to trimming and J lost 0 bases, with 16 bases between them. This CDR3 spans 16 amino acids. DNA of the CDR3: TGCAGCGTTGTGGGAAGGGGGTTAAGCTCCTACAATGAGCAGTTCTTC. Encoded protein: CSVVGRGLSSYNEQFF.

CDR3 DNA: TGTGCCAGTACCAGGACTAGCACAGATACGCAGTATTTT. This gives the protein CASTRTSTDTQYF. This chain links TRBV2 with TRBJ2-3; weak D call: TRBD2 (5 bases). The CDR3 runs 13 residues. V lost 9 bases and J lost 0, with 10 bases in between. Germline V gene data show CDR1 as SNHLY and CDR2 as FYNNEI.

CDR3 bases: TGTGCCAGCAGAAACAGGGGCACAGATACGCAGTATTTT. Translating it yields CASRNRGTDTQYF. The chain is built from TRBV6-6 and TRBJ2-3, with a weak D call TRBD1 (6 bases). The germline CDR1 and CDR2 sequences are MNHNY and SVGAGI (reference sequence). Trimming pared 6 bases from V and 1 base from J, leaving 8 bases between. The CDR3 sequence is 13 residues long.

The rearrangement links TRBV5-1 to TRBJ2-2; 10 bases align to TRBD2. V dropped 5 bases and J dropped 0; count of bases not matched to a gene: 4. Germline CDR1 is SGHRS and CDR2 is YFSETQ. The length of the CDR3 is 16 residues. CDR3 nucleotides: TGCGCCAGCAGTCCCCTAGCGGGAGCGAACACCGGGGAGCTGTTTTTT. It specifies CASSPLAGANTGELFF.

CDR3 coding DNA: TGTGCCAGCTCCTCAGGAGGGAATCAGCCCCAGCATTTT. This gives the protein CASSSGGNQPQHF. The J gene is TRBJ1-5, the V gene TRBV28; D is undetermined. The V gene lost 8 bases and the J gene lost 4 bases, with 12 bases spanning the gap. The CDR3 consists of 13 residues. Germline V gives CDR1 MDHEN, CDR2 SYDVKM. Using reference TRBV28 and TRBJ1-5 for the parts outside the CDR3, the full variable domain is DVKVTQSSRYLVKRTGEKVFLECVQDMDHENMFWYRQDPGLGLRLIYFSYDVKMKEKGDIPEGYSVSREKKERFSLILESASTNQTSMYLCASSSGGNQPQHFGDGTRLSIL.

This clone was detected once. V gene TRBV5-1 combines with J gene TRBJ2-1; 9 bases are shared with TRBD1. The germline V gene encodes CDR1 SGHRS and CDR2 YFSETQ. The ends lost 2 bases at V and 3 bases at J; junction bases unmatched: 24. CDR3 size: 22 residues. DNA for the CDR3: TGCGCCAGCAGCTTACGAGGTTCCGGGGACAGGGCCGGACTACCTAACTACAATGAGCAGTTCTTC. It yields the protein CASSLRGSGDRAGLPNYNEQFF.

The chain combines TRBV6-1 with TRBJ1-5, with D perhaps TRBD1 (6 bases). Germline V gene data show CDR1 as MNHNS and CDR2 as SASEGT. V was pared by 4 bases and J by 0 bases, with 13 bases between. The CDR3 has 16 residues. The CDR3 reads CASSALQGDSNQPQHF. CDR3 sequence (DNA): TGTGCCAGCAGTGCCCTACAGGGAGATAGCAATCAGCCCCAGCATTTT.

This clone appeared once. The CDR3 loop is CASSPGRATNEKLFF. The CDR3 DNA reads TGTGCCAGCAGCCCAGGGAGAGCAACTAATGAAAAACTGTTTTTT. J is TRBJ1-4 and V is TRBV7-8, with D possibly being TRBD1 (5 bases). Germline V gives CDR1 SGHVS, CDR2 FQNEAQ. This CDR3 spans 15 amino acids. V dropped 5 bases and J dropped 0 bases, with 10 bases sitting between them.

The CDR3 sequence is CASSPDSFGELFF. The CDR3 DNA reads as TGTGCCAGCAGTCCCGACAGTTTCGGGGAGCTGTTTTTT. The chain has TRBV6-6 and TRBJ2-2, with a possible D match to TRBD1 (5 bases). Trimming stripped 5 bases from V and 7 bases from J, with 11 bases between. Germline CDR1 reads MNHNY; CDR2 reads SVGAGI (reference sequence). This CDR3 has 13 residues.

J is TRBJ2-5 and V is TRBV25-1; the D is unclear. CDR1 is MGHDK, CDR2 SYGVNS, per germline. The V end was cut by 5 bases, the J end by 0 bases, with 10 bases between. The CDR3 totals 14 residues. As DNA, the CDR3 is TGTGCCAGCAGTACCCAGGAGTACCAAGAGACCCAGTACTTC. Translating it yields CASSTQEYQETQYF.

The gene calls are TRBV30 and TRBJ2-5, with D unclear. Germline V gene lookup returns CDR1 GTSNPN and CDR2 SVGIG (reference sequence). There are 13 residues in the CDR3. V lost 1 base and J 2 bases, leaving 8 bases between the germline ends. CDR3 residues: CAWSGMDQETQYF. In nucleotides, the CDR3 is TGTGCCTGGAGTGGTATGGATCAAGAGACCCAGTACTTC. Supplemented by reference TRBV30 and TRBJ2-5, the full variable domain reads SQTIHQWPATLVQPVGSPLSLECTVEGTSNPNLYWYRQAAGRGLQLLFYSVGIGQISSEVPQNLSASRPQDRQFILSSKKLLLSDSGFYLCAWSGMDQETQYFGPGTRLLVL.